A selection of T cell receptor beta chains follows, all from one sample in a study of blood T cell repertoires in COVID-19. The data were produced by immunoSEQ multiplex PCR, yet TCRdb's version contains in-frame clones alone and is incomplete. This table holds approximately 280,000 clones, around 88% found once. What was sequenced was PBMCs or T cells enriched from blood (not recorded which). Receptors originate from a woman in her forties who had recovered from COVID-19. Each CDR3 is given with its conserved first and last residue. The D gene is left open where the match is weak. Clone sizes are given selectively: once, few, many, or a class where the clone is expanded.

V	size	D	J	CDR3	DNA
TRBV5-6	NA	NA	TRBJ2-4	CASSHDRRGGIQYF	TGTGCCAGCAGCCATGACAGGCGCGGGGGCATTCAGTACTTC
TRBV7-2	NA	NA	TRBJ1-1	CASSLATAVNTEAFF	TGTGCCAGCAGCTTAGCGACGGCGGTGAACACTGAAGCTTTCTTT
TRBV7-2	NA	TRBD1	TRBJ2-5	CASSLVAGGQETQYF	TGTGCCAGCAGCTTAGTCGCAGGGGGCCAAGAGACCCAGTACTTC
TRBV6-2/TRBV6-3	few	TRBD2	TRBJ2-7	CASSERGYEQYF	TGTGCCAGCAGCGAGCGGGGCTACGAGCAGTACTTC
TRBV5-4	NA	TRBD1	TRBJ2-4	CASSIPGTENIQYF	TGTGCCAGCAGCATACCCGGGACAGAAAACATTCAGTACTTC
TRBV7-2	NA	NA	TRBJ2-1	CASSPNFMGRREYNEQFF	TGTGCCAGCAGCCCAAACTTTATGGGACGGAGGGAGTACAATGAGCAGTTCTTC
TRBV19	NA	TRBD1	TRBJ2-2	CASSSLTGLGELFF	TGTGCCAGTAGTTCCTTGACAGGGCTCGGGGAGCTGTTTTTT
TRBV5-1	NA	TRBD2	TRBJ2-7	CASTRDPGGNDEQYF	TGCGCCAGCACAAGGGACCCGGGAGGCAACGACGAGCAGTACTTC
TRBV11-2	NA	NA	TRBJ2-7	CASSLTGTYEQYF	TGTGCCAGCAGCTTAACCGGTACCTACGAGCAGTACTTC
TRBV23-1	NA	NA	TRBJ2-1	CASSQSSSDSYNEQFF	TGCGCCAGCAGTCAATCGTCCAGCGACTCCTACAATGAGCAGTTCTTC
TRBV28	NA	TRBD2	TRBJ2-4	CASSQRTSEGDIQYF	TGTGCCAGCAGTCAACGGACTAGCGAAGGGGACATTCAGTACTTC
TRBV30	NA	TRBD1	TRBJ2-1	CAWSGQGYEQFF	TGTGCCTGGAGTGGACAGGGTTATGAGCAGTTCTTC
TRBV21-1	NA	NA	TRBJ2-2	CASSKEGEDRGKNGELFF	TGTGCCAGCAGCAAAGAAGGAGAGGACAGGGGGAAAAACGGGGAGCTGTTTTTT
TRBV5-1	NA	NA	TRBJ2-5	CATSGAGRQETQYF	TGCGCCACCTCCGGGGCGGGGCGGCAAGAGACCCAGTACTTC
TRBV6-6	many	NA	TRBJ1-6	CASRAGGHNSPLHF	TGTGCCAGCAGAGCCGGGGGTCATAATTCACCCCTCCACTTT
TRBV19	NA	NA	TRBJ2-2	CASSIVGLNTGELFF	TGTGCCAGTAGTATAGTAGGACTGAACACCGGGGAGCTGTTTTTT
TRBV28	NA	NA	TRBJ2-2	CASSLTEGRSGTGELFF	TGTGCCAGCAGTTTAACAGAGGGCAGGTCGGGCACCGGGGAGCTGTTTTTT